This paragraph covers one TCR beta chain sequence. Peripheral blood genomic DNA, not sorted cells or RNA, was the template. The data stem from a study of T cell repertoires in aging, cancer and after chemotherapy. The junction had 8 bases not matched to a gene; V was cut back by 3 bases and J by 3 bases. CDR3 length: 15 residues. Germline CDR1 reads SGHNT; CDR2 reads YENEEA. Rearranged V-D-J TRB sequences were amplified with a mixed TRB-A/B primer pool. Via MiXCR, TCRdb re-called the multiplex PCR reads, giving one row per CDR3 protein. Found here are nearly 5,000 distinct CDR3 sequences, over 25% of them singletons; the top ten hold roughly a fifth.

The TCR originated in a human donor with a blood cancer. The donor label of this sample is uncertain. V and J are TRBV11-3 and TRBJ2-7; the match to TRBD1 covers 7 bases. Sequencing was done on a sample of blood. The CDR3 nucleotides read TGTGCCAGCAGCTTGGCCAACCAGGGGGTCTACGAGCAGTACTTC. Amino acids: CASSLANQGVYEQYF.